This T cell receptor beta chain was captured in a study of T cells in Graves' hyperthyroidism and ophthalmopathy. This CDR3 has 18 amino acids. CDR1 DFQATT and CDR2 SNEGSKA come from the germline V gene (reference sequence). With 2 bases clipped from V and 0 bases from J, the junction kept 13 bases outside the gene matches. Graves' hyperthyroidism showing no ophthalmopathy progression within 18 months was considered stable. The study's findings and limits: Among clonotypes expanded in thyroid above 0.001, most were also found in blood. The model made its ophthalmopathy prediction, and onset followed a median approximately six months later.

RNA transcripts were the template for amplifying TCR beta CDR3 regions. First-round RT-PCR with HTBI primers amplified the TCR CDR3 region. TCRdb recomputed calls from the multiplex PCR reads with MiXCR, one row per CDR3 protein. Altogether roughly 380,000 distinct CDR3 sequences are present, about an eighth being singletons, with the ten largest covering more than 4.5%. Many counts were recorded for this clonotype. The antigen remains unidentified. The material sequenced was blood. This clonotype originated in a woman aged 18-29 years with Graves' hyperthyroidism. The gene calls are TRBV20-1 and TRBJ2-1, with 7 nucleotides matching TRBD2. CDR3 DNA sequence: TGCAGTGCTAGACCCCCCCGGGGGAGGGCGAGCTCCTACAATGAGCAGTTCTTC. Its protein product is CSARPPRGRASSYNEQFF.